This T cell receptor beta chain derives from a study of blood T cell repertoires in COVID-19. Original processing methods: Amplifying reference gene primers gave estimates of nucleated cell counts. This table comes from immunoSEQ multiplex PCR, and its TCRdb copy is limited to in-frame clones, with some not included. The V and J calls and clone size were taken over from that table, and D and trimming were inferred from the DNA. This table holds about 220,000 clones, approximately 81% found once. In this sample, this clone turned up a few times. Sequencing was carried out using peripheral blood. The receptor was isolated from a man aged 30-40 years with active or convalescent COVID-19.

The CDR3 region has the DNA TGTGCCAGCAGCTTGAGGGGTGGCAATCAGCCCCAGCATTTT. This encodes CASSLRGGNQPQHF. The rearrangement links TRBV5-6 to TRBJ1-5, with D tentatively TRBD1 (5 bases). Trimming pared 1 base from V and 2 bases from J, leaving 7 bases between. This CDR3 has 14 residues. Germline V gives CDR1 SGHDT, CDR2 YYEEEE.